This TCR beta chain was documented in a study of immune evolution from preneoplasia to lung adenocarcinoma (dated by TCRdb to the early 2020s). Looking at the study overall: HLA loss of heterozygosity was found in about 6.3% of AIS, 15% of MIA and 30% to 40% of ADC lesions, and in no AAH lesions. The study profiled immune contexture across lung adenocarcinoma precursors and invasive adenocarcinoma using immune gene expression, TCR sequencing and multiplex immunofluorescence. Resected precursor lesions (AAH, AIS, MIA) and invasive adenocarcinomas were each compared against paired morphologically normal lung tissue. Sample size was determined by specimen availability and not by a prior power calculation. Whole exome sequencing and methylation data from the same cohort of nodules were integrated with the immune data. In total, the cohort included 50 to 65 patients with pulmonary nodules, all of whom underwent surgical resection. The TCR sequencing data were obtained from 45 to 55 patients. The study reported that 100 to 120 samples were used for TCR sequencing. Class I HLA alleles were inferred from exome data with POLYSOLVER, and allele-specific HLA loss was detected with LOHHLA.

Reading from cysteine to phenylalanine, the CDR3 counts 14 amino acids. Just the 42-base CDR3 DNA is kept, in frame starting at base 1. Trimming costs V 2 bases and J 4 bases, and their ends lie 12 bases apart. From the germline V gene (reference sequence), CDR1 is GTSNPN and CDR2 is SVGIG. Resection was performed on patients in Japan or China between about 2013 and 2018. Two lung cancer pathologists independently confirmed the histologic diagnosis of each case on H&E slides. Macro-dissection after pathologic assessment enriched premalignant or tumor cells for nucleic acid extraction. DNA was isolated from FFPE tissue using the AllPrep DNA/RNA FFPE Kit. Points the paper makes about the study in general: The findings rested on association rather than direct causation, and larger cohorts with long-term follow-up and longitudinal biopsies were considered necessary. Normal lung showed the highest clonality, whereas later-stage lesions appeared to have higher T cell density and diversity but lower clonality. Because every patient came from Japan and China, how well the results apply to Western populations was uncertain. Top T cell clone frequencies were highest in normal lung and appeared to decrease progressively from AAH through AIS, MIA and invasive adenocarcinoma. T cell clonality was highest in KRAS-mutant nodules compared with EGFR-mutant or double wild-type lesions.

Note on this clone: The specificity of this receptor is unknown. No quality values exist for individual bases; no much larger clone is one base distant.

The immunoSEQ hsTCRbeta Kit was used to sequence TCR beta CDR3 regions from DNA. The study's own analysis went as follows. The ImmunoSEQ Analyzer was used to analyse the TCR sequencing data. T cell clonality was defined as 1 minus Pielou's evenness computed on productive rearrangements. T cell diversity was measured with the inverse Simpson index on productive templates. T cell density was expressed as TCR beta template counts normalized to usable DNA, with usable DNA estimated by amplifying and sequencing housekeeping genes. TCR metrics were compared across histologic stages using two-sided Kruskal-Wallis tests. The clones in this table, taken by TCRdb from immuneACCESS, are in-frame only. Not every clone is retained; where verified, under half of the shortfall comes from an unresolved V gene, and the cause of the rest is unknown. V, J and clone size derive from that table, while D and trimming were established from the DNA sequence. A total of around 11,000 clones appear in this sample, roughly 84% of them only once. About 1.7% of the sample lies in the top ten.

This chain joins TRBV30 to TRBJ2-1; the D gene is unclear. Specimen: FFPE minimally invasive lung adenocarcinoma tissue. Taken with the paper, the label for cell subset or site translates to: micro-invasive lung adenocarcinoma (MIA). This receptor was identified in a person in their 70s with lung adenocarcinoma. The CDR3 is CAWSHSAIYNEQFF. The sequence in DNA is TGTGCCTGGAGTCACTCAGCGATATACAATGAGCAGTTCTTC.